The 5 T cell receptor beta chains below all came from one sample that was sequenced in a study of T cell responses to AZD1222 COVID-19 vaccine. The method was immunoSEQ multiplex PCR; TCRdb's version includes in-frame clones alone and lacks a portion of them. Of about 50,000 clones in the sample, roughly three quarters were seen once. Sequenced here: peripheral blood, sampled 28 days after the second AZD1222 dose. The receptor source for this set is an adult who received the AZD1222 COVID-19 vaccine.

This clone occurred once. This chain connects TRBV7-9 to TRBJ2-7; the match to TRBD1 covers 9 bases. The CDR3 totals 15 residues. V shed 5 bases, J shed 2 bases, and the junction held 7 bases outside the gene matches. Germline V gives CDR1 SEHNR, CDR2 FQNEAQ (reference sequence). The CDR3 DNA follows: TGTGCCAGCAGCCCACCGGGACAGGGAACCTACGAGCAGTACTTC. Translated, it gives CASSPPGQGTYEQYF.

The chain links TRBV6-5 to TRBJ1-3; maybe TRBD1 (5 bases). Germline V gene lookup returns CDR1 MNHEY and CDR2 SVGAGI. The CDR3 runs to 15 residues. Trimming removed 9 bases at V and 0 bases at J, with 15 bases between. The CDR3, as DNA: TGTGCCAGTCGGGGCAGGCTAGACTCTGGAAACACCATATATTTT. Protein product: CASRGRLDSGNTIYF.

This chain joins TRBV5-1 and TRBJ1-4; TRBD1 matches 8 bases. Germline-derived CDR1 and CDR2 are SGHRS and YFSETQ. The V and J ends lost 4 bases and 7 bases, in that order; junction bases with no gene match: 9. The CDR3 runs to 15 residues. In nucleotides, the CDR3 is TGCGCCAGCAGCAAGAATCAGGGGGCTTCTGAAAAACTGTTTTTT. Protein sequence: CASSKNQGASEKLFF.

The rearrangement links TRBV7-3 to TRBJ2-7, with TRBD1 as a possible D gene (5 bases). Germline CDR1 and CDR2: SGHTA and FQGTGA. The V gene lost 4 bases and the J gene lost 6 bases, with 13 bases spanning the gap. The CDR3 spans 13 residues. The chain's CDR3 is CASSSDSIGEQYF. CDR3 coding DNA: TGTGCCAGCAGCTCAGACAGCATTGGCGAGCAGTACTTC.

Sample share makes this clone medium-sized (0.01 to 0.1%). The chain uses TRBV6-6 and TRBJ2-7, with TRBD2 identical over 7 bases. After removal of 3 bases from V and 4 bases from J, the junction contained 9 bases not matched to a gene. This CDR3 comprises 15 residues. From germline, CDR1 is MNHNY and CDR2 SVGAGI (reference sequence). The CDR3 coding sequence is TGTGCCAGCAGTTATATGGCAGAGGGAGGGTACGAGCAGTACGTC. This codes for CASSYMAEGGYEQYV.